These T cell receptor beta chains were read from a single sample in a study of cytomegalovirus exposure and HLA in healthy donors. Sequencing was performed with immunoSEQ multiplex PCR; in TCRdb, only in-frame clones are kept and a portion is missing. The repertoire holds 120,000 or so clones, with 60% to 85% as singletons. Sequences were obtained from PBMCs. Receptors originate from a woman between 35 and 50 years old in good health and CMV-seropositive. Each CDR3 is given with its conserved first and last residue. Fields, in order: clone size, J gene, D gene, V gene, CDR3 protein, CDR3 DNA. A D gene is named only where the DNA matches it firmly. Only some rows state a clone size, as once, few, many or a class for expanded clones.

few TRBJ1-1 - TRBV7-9 CASSQRTGGTEAFF TGTGCCAGCAGCCAACGGACGGGGGGCACTGAAGCTTTCTTT
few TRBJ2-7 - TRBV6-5 CASSYSGSYEQYF TGTGCCAGCAGTTACTCGGGCAGCTACGAGCAGTACTTC
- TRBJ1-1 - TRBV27 CASSLSEIDRRPRRAFF TGTGCCAGCAGTTTATCAGAGATAGACAGGCGGCCTCGTCGCGCTTTCTTT
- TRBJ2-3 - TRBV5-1 CASSLERGSTDTQYF TGCGCCAGCAGCTTGGAGAGGGGGAGCACAGATACGCAGTATTTT
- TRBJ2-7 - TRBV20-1 CSARAGYEQYF TGCAGTGCTAGAGCAGGGTACGAGCAGTACTTC
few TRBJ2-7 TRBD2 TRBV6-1 CASSGAGTSGSYEQYF TGTGCCAGCAGTGGTGCCGGGACTAGCGGCTCCTACGAGCAGTACTTC
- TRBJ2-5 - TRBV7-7 CASSLSATQRETQYF TGTGCTAGCAGCTTATCAGCCACCCAGAGGGAGACCCAGTACTTC
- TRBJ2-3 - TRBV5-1 CASSPDNSDTQYF TGCGCCAGCAGCCCTGACAACTCAGATACGCAGTATTTT
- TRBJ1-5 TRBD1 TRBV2 CASSQGDSNQPQHF TGTGCCAGCAGCCAGGGGGATAGCAATCAGCCCCAGCATTTT
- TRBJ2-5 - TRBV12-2 CANRLAETQYF TGTGCAAATCGGCTAGCAGAGACCCAGTACTTC
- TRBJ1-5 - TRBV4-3 CASSQEPPGLSNQPQHF TGCGCCAGCAGCCAAGAACCTCCGGGGTTGAGCAATCAGCCCCAGCATTTT
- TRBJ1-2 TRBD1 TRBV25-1 CASSDWGQAGGYTF TGTGCCAGCAGTGATTGGGGACAGGCAGGGGGCTACACCTTC
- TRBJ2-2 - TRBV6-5 CASSYSERVKAGELFF TGTGCCAGCAGTTACTCGGAACGGGTTAAGGCCGGGGAGCTGTTTTTT
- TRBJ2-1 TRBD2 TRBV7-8 CASSLGTSGGEQFF TGTGCCAGCAGCTTAGGGACTAGCGGGGGTGAGCAGTTCTTC
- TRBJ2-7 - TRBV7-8 CASSLLQESEQYF TGTGCCAGCAGCTTACTACAGGAGAGCGAGCAGTACTTC
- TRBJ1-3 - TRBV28 CASSLVSSGNTIYF TGTGCCAGCAGTTTAGTGAGCTCTGGAAACACCATATATTTT
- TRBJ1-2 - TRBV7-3 CASSLERAYGYTF TGTGCCAGCAGCTTGGAGAGGGCCTATGGCTACACCTTC
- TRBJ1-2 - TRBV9 CASSVAGFTNYGYTF TGTGCCAGCAGCGTAGCAGGATTCACTAACTATGGCTACACCTTC
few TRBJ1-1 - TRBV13 CASSSPGLVEAFF TGTGCCAGCAGCTCGCCGGGACTCGTTGAGGCTTTCTTT
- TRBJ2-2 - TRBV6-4 CASSDRGGNTGELFF TGTGCCAGCAGTGACAGGGGAGGGAACACCGGGGAGCTGTTTTTT
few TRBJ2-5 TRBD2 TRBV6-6 CASSYSTSGGQETQYF TGTGCCAGCAGTTACTCGACTAGCGGGGGCCAAGAGACCCAGTACTTC
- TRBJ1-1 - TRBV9 CASSVGRAPNTEAFF TGTGCCAGCAGCGTGGGCAGGGCCCCTAACACTGAAGCTTTCTTT
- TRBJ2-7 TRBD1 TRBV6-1 CASSEETGGSYEQYF TGTGCCAGCAGTGAGGAGACAGGGGGCTCCTACGAGCAGTACTTC
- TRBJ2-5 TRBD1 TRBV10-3 CAISEDPTPGRGSETQYF TGTGCCATCAGTGAGGACCCCACCCCGGGCAGGGGGTCTGAGACCCAGTACTTC
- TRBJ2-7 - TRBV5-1 CASSLGRIGGRYEQYF TGCGCCAGCAGCTTAGGTCGCATCGGAGGGAGGTACGAGCAGTACTTC
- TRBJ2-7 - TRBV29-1 CSFRGEGSYEQYF TGCAGCTTTAGGGGGGAGGGCTCCTACGAGCAGTACTTC
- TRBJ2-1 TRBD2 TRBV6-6 CASSPVVAGSYNEQFF TGTGCCAGCAGTCCCGTGGTAGCGGGGAGTTACAATGAGCAGTTCTTC
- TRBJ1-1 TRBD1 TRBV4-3 CASSQRTGGNTEAFF TGCGCCAGCAGCCAAAGGACAGGCGGAAACACTGAAGCTTTCTTT
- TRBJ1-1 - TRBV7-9 CASSPGRGRGSEAFF TGTGCCAGCAGCCCAGGGAGAGGGAGGGGTAGTGAAGCTTTCTTT
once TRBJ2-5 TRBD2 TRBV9 CASSPPGTSGAETQYF TGTGCCAGCAGCCCTCCTGGGACTAGCGGGGCGGAGACCCAGTACTTC
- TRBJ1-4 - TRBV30 CAWSRGLGDEKLFF TGTGCCTGGAGTAGGGGGTTGGGTGATGAAAAACTGTTTTTT
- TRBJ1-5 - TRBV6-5 CASSPAGWDQPQHF TGTGCCAGCAGCCCAGCAGGGTGGGATCAGCCCCAGCATTTT
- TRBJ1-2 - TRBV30 CAWIRVDGSNYGYTF TGTGCCTGGATACGGGTTGACGGAAGTAACTATGGCTACACCTTC
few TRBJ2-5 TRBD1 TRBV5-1 CASSLPGQGRETQYF TGCGCCAGCAGCTTGCCGGGACAGGGGCGAGAGACCCAGTACTTC
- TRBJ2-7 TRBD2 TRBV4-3 CASSQDLAGNYEQYF TGCGCCAGCAGCCAAGATCTAGCGGGGAACTACGAGCAGTACTTC
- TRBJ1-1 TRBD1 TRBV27 CASSGSGTVSIPAFF TGTGCCAGCAGTGGGTCCGGGACAGTGTCTATCCCGGCTTTCTTT
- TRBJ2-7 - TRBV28 CASSLGGPNEQYF TGTGCCAGCAGTTTGGGGGGGCCCAACGAGCAGTACTTC
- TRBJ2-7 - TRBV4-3 CASSQEGRGSEQYF TGCGCCAGCAGCCAAGAAGGACGGGGATCCGAGCAGTACTTC
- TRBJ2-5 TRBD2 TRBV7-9 CASSPGTSGGFRETQYF TGTGCCAGCAGCCCCGGGACTAGCGGGGGCTTTAGGGAGACCCAGTACTTC
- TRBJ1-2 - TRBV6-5 CASSYSLGGSASGYTF TGTGCCAGCAGTTACTCCCTCGGGGGTTCGGCGAGTGGCTACACCTTC
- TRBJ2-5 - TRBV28 CASSLSGFQYF TGTGCCAGCAGTTTATCCGGGTTCCAGTACTTC
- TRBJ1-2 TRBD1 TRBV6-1 CASRQGGDYGYTF TGTGCCAGCAGGCAGGGGGGCGACTATGGCTACACCTTC
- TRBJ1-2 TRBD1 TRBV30 CAWSETTSYGTGGGYGYTF TGTGCCTGGAGCGAGACCACTTCATACGGGACAGGGGGAGGCTATGGCTACACCTTC
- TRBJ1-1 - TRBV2 CASSPGVLTEAFF TGTGCCAGCAGTCCAGGGGTACTCACTGAAGCTTTCTTT
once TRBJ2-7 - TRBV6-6 CASSLHSSYEQYF TGTGCCAGCAGTCTGCACAGCTCCTACGAGCAGTACTTC
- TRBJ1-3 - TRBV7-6 CASSLFGSGNTIYF TGTGCCAGCAGCTTATTCGGGTCTGGAAACACCATATATTTT
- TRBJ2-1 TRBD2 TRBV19 CASSTLGLAGSSYNEQFF TGTGCCAGTAGTACCCTCGGACTAGCGGGGAGCTCCTACAATGAGCAGTTCTTC
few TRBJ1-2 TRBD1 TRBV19 CASSVGQGPSGYTF TGTGCCAGTAGTGTCGGACAGGGGCCTAGTGGCTACACCTTC
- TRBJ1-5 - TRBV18 CASSPETVSNQPQHF TGTGCCAGCTCACCTGAGACAGTGAGCAATCAGCCCCAGCATTTT
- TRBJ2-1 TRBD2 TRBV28 CASRTSGGALNEQFF TGTGCCAGCAGGACTAGCGGGGGGGCTCTTAATGAGCAGTTCTTC
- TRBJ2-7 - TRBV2 CASRVGDEQYF TGTGCCAGCAGGGTAGGGGACGAGCAGTACTTC
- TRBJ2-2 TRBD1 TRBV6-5 CASSPKTGYTGELFF TGTGCCAGCAGTCCAAAGACAGGGTACACCGGGGAGCTGTTTTTT
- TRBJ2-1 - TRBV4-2 CASSQRDLYNEQFF TGTGCCAGCAGCCAAAGGGACTTGTACAATGAGCAGTTCTTC
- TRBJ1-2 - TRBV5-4 CASSPGTSGYTF TGTGCCAGCAGCCCCGGGACAAGTGGCTACACCTTC
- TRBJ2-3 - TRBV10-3 CAISGRGTDTQYF TGTGCCATCAGTGGCAGAGGAACAGATACGCAGTATTTT
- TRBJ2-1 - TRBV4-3 CASSQERSGNEQFF TGCGCCAGCAGCCAAGAACGGAGTGGGAATGAGCAGTTCTTC
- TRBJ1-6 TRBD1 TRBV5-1 CASSLLGQGDNSPLHF TGCGCCAGCAGTCTCTTAGGACAGGGCGATAATTCACCCCTCCACTTT